This TCR beta chain was recovered during a study of shared clonotypes between healthy human individuals. Generated by immunoSEQ multiplex PCR, the TCRdb table keeps only in-frame clones and is missing some. Of a few million clones in the sample, 93% are singletons; the top ten hold about 1.6%. Naive-designated CD8 cells lacked CD45RO, were positively enriched for CCR7, and omitted terminally differentiated effector memory CD45RA+ cells. The sequenced sample was naive CD8+ T cells from PBMCs. The sequence came from a man between 18 and 35 years old in good health. Some clones in this sample may be carry-over from other donors' samples.

The CDR3 protein is CASSGRLAGGTGELFF. Here the CDR3 DNA reads TGTGCCAGCAGCGGACGACTAGCGGGGGGAACCGGGGAGCTGTTTTTT. The rearrangement uses TRBV9 and TRBJ2-2; 13 bases line up with TRBD2. The CDR3 runs 16 residues. The germline V gene has CDR1 SGDLS and CDR2 YYNGEE. The ends lost 3 bases at V and 5 bases at J; junction bases unmatched: 4.